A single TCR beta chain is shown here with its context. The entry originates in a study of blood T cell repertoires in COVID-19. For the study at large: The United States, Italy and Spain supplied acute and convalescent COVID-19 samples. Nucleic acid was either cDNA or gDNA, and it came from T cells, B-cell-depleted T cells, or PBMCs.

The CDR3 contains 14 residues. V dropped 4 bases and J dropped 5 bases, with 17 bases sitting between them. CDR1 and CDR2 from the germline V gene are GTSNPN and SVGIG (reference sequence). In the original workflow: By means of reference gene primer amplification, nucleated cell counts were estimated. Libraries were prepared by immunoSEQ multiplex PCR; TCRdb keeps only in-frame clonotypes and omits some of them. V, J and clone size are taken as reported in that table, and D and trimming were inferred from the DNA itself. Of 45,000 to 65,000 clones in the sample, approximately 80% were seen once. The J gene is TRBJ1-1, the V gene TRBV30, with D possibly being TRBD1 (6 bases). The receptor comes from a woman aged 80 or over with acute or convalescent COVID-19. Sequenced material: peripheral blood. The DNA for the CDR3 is TGTGCCTGGACCCGGCGGGGGGCTGGTACTGAAGCTTTCTTT. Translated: CAWTRRGAGTEAFF.